Here is one TCR beta chain with its context. The antigen remains undetermined. The record originates from a study of cytomegalovirus exposure and HLA in healthy donors. Study-level findings and limits: The HLA-A and HLA-B alleles of most subjects were reportedly predicted accurately from TCR beta sequences. On later analysis, the bulk of CMV-associated TCR beta chains appeared to be HLA-restricted. Across all donors, roughly uniform sequencing depth was an assumption of the presence/absence analyses. Later analysis identified a missense DCLRE1C variant that was linked to TCR beta V- and J-gene trimming.

With 60 Vbeta and 13 Jbeta primers, the PCR was carried out. Generated by immunoSEQ multiplex PCR, the TCRdb table keeps only in-frame clones and is missing some. With 150,000 or so clones in the sample, the ten largest clones hold under 2.5%. V shed 3 bases and J 2 bases; nucleotides not matched to a gene: 2. The germline gives CDR1 SGHTA, CDR2 FQGNSA. This CDR3 has 15 amino acids. The source of this sequence is a woman aged 18-35 years in good health and CMV-seronegative. Source material: PBMCs. The V call is TRBV7-2, the J call TRBJ2-1, with 9 bases aligning to TRBD2. The CDR3 sequence is CASSFSGRTYNEQFF. CDR3 DNA: TGTGCCAGCAGCTTTAGCGGGAGAACCTACAATGAGCAGTTCTTC.